The T cell receptor (beta chain) described here comes from a study of blood T cell repertoires in COVID-19. Study-wide background: Samples of COVID-19 (acute and convalescent) were obtained from the United States, Italy and Spain. T cells, B-cell-depleted T cells, or PBMCs supplied cDNA or gDNA.

V lost 5 bases, J lost 7 bases, and 7 bases stayed unmatched. This CDR3 comprises 14 residues. Germline CDR1 reads SGHNT; CDR2 reads YENEEA. The sample holds a few counts of this clone. This sample also contains other DNA sequences that code for the same CDR3. Methods used by the authors: Nucleated cell counts were estimated from reference gene primer amplification. Produced via immunoSEQ multiplex PCR; TCRdb's table is partial and in-frame only. V and J calls plus clone size are reproduced from that table; the DNA served to infer D and trimming. This sample has around 47,000 clones, with roughly 70% found just once.

The rearrangement uses TRBV11-3 and TRBJ2-4; TRBD2 agrees at 8 bases. The TCR was taken from a man aged 80 or over with acute or convalescent COVID-19. Material for sequencing was peripheral blood. CDR3 sequence (DNA): TGTGCCAGCAGCCTCGGGGGGGGAGATAACATTCAGTACTTC. Residues: CASSLGGGDNIQYF.